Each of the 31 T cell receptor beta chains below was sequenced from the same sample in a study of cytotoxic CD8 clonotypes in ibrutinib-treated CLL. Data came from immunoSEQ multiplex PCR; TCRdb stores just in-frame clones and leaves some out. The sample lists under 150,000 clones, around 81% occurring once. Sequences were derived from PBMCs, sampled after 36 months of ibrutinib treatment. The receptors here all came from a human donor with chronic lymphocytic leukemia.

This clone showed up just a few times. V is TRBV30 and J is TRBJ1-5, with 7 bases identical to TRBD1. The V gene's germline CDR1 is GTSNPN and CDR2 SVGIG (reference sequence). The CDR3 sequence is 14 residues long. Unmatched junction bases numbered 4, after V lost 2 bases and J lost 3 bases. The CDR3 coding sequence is TGTGCCTGGAGTCCTGGACAGGTCAATCAGCCCCAGCATTTT. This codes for CAWSPGQVNQPQHF.

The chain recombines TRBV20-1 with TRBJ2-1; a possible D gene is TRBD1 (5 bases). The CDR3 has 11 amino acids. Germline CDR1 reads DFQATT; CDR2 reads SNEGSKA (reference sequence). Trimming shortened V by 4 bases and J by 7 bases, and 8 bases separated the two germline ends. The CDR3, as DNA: TGCAGTGCTACTGGGGCGAATGAGCAGTTCTTC. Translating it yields CSATGANEQFF.

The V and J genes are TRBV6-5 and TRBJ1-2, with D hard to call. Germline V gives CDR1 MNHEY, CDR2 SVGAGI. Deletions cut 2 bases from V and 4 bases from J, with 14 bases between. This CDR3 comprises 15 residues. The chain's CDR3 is CASSYTSGRFYGYTF. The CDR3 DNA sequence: TGTGCCAGCAGTTACACCTCCGGGAGATTCTATGGCTACACCTTC.

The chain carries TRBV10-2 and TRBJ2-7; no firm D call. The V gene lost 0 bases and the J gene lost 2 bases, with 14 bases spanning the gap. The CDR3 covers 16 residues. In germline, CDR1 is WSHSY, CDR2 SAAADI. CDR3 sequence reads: CASSESTPPPPYEQYF. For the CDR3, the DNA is TGCGCCAGCAGTGAGTCGACACCTCCCCCCCCCTACGAGCAGTACTTC.

This CDR3 is CASSRTQGRGYTF. The CDR3 DNA follows: TGCGCCAGCAGTCGGACTCAGGGGCGGGGCTACACCTTC. This chain connects TRBV4-1 to TRBJ1-2; TRBD1 might be the D (6 bases). The germline gives CDR1 MGHRA, CDR2 YSYEKL. The CDR3 covers 13 residues. Trimming stripped 6 bases from V and 8 bases from J, with 16 bases between.

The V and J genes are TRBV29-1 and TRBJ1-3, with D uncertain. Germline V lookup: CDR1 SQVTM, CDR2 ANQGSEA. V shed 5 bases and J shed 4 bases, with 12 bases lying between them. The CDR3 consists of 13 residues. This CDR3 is CSVSRGKGNTIYF. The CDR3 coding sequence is TGCAGCGTTTCCCGGGGAAAGGGAAACACCATATATTTT.

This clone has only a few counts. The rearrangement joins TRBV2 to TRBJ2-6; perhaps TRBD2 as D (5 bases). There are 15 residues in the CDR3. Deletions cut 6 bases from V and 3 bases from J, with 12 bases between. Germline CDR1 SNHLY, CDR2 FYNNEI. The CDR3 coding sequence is TGTGCCAGCAGCGAACCGGGATATGGGGCCAACGTCCTGACTTTC. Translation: CASSEPGYGANVLTF.

Here the CDR3 DNA reads TGTGCCAGCTCCGGAGACCAAGACATTCAGTACTTC. It encodes CASSGDQDIQYF. The rearrangement uses TRBV18 and TRBJ2-4; D is uncertain. V was shortened by 6 bases and J by 8 bases, with 11 bases between the two germline ends. CDR1 is KGHSH and CDR2 is LQKENI in the germline V gene. The CDR3 is 12 residues long.

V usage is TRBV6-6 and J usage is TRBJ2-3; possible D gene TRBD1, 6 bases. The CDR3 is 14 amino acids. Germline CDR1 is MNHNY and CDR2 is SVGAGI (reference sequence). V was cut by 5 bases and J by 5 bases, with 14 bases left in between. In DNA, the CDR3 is TGTGCCAGCAGTCGGCTGGACAGTCGAGATACGCAGTATTTT. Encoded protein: CASSRLDSRDTQYF.

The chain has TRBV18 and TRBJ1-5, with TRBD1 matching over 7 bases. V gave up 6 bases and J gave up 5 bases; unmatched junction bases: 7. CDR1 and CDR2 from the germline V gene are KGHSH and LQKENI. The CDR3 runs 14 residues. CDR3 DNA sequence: TGTGCCAGCTCGCTGACAGGGACCCATCAGCCCCAGCATTTT. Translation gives CASSLTGTHQPQHF.

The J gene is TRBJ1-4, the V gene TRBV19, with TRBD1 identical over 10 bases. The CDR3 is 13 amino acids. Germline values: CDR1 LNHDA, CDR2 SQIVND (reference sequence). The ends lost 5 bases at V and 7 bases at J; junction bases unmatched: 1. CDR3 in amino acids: CASSWTGGEKLFF. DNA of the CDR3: TGTGCCAGTAGTTGGACAGGGGGTGAAAAACTGTTTTTT.

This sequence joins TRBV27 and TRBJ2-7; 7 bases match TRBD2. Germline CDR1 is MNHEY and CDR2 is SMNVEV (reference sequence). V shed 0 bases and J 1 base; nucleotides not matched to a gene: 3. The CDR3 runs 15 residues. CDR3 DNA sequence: TGTGCCAGCAGTTTATCGGGACTACGATCCTACGAGCAGTACTTC. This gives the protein CASSLSGLRSYEQYF.

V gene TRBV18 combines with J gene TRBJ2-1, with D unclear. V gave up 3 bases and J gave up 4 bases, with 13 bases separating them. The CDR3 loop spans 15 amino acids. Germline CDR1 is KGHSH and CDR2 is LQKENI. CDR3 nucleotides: TGTGCCAGCTCACCCTACGCTTGGGTTTACAATGAGCAGTTCTTC. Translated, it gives CASSPYAWVYNEQFF.

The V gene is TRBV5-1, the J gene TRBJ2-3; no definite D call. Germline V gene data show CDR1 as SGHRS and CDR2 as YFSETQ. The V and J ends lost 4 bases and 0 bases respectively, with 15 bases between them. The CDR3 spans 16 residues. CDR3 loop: CASSPMAPYSTDTQYF. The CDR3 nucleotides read TGCGCCAGCAGCCCGATGGCGCCTTATAGCACAGATACGCAGTATTTT.

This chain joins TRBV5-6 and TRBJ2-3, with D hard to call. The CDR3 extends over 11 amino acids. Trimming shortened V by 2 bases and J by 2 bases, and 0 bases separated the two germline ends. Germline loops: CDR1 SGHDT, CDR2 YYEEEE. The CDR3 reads CASSFTDTQYF. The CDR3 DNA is TGTGCCAGCAGCTTCACAGATACGCAGTATTTT.

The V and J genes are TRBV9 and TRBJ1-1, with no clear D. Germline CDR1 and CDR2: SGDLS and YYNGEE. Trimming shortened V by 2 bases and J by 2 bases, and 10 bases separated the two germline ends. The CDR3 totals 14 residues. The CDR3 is CASSVDLFNTEAFF. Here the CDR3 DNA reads TGTGCCAGCAGCGTTGATTTGTTTAACACTGAAGCTTTCTTT.

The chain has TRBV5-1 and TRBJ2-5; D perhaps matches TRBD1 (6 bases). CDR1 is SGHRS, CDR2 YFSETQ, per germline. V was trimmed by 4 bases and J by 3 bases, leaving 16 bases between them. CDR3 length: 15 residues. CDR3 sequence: CASSPPQGLEETQYF. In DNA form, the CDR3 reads TGCGCCAGCAGCCCCCCGCAGGGGTTGGAAGAGACCCAGTACTTC. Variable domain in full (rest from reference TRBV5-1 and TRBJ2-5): KAGVTQTPRYLIKTRGQQVTLSCSPISGHRSVSWYQQTPGQGLQFLFEYFSETQRNKGNFPGRFSGRQFSNSRSEMNVSTLELGDSALYLCASSPPQGLEETQYFGPGTRLLVL.

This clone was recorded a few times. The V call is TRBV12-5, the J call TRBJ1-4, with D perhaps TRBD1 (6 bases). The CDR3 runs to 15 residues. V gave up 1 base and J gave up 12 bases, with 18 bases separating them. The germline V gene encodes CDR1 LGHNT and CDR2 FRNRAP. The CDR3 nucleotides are TGTGCTAGTGGTTTGGCCCCACGAATACAGGGCCAACTGTTTTTT. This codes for CASGLAPRIQGQLFF.

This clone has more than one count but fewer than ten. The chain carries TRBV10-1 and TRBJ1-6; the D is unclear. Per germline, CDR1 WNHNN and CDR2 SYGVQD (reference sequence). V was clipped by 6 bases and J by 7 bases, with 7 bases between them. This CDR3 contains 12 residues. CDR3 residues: CASSGPNSPLHF. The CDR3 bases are TGCGCCAGCAGCGGACCGAATTCACCCCTCCACTTT.

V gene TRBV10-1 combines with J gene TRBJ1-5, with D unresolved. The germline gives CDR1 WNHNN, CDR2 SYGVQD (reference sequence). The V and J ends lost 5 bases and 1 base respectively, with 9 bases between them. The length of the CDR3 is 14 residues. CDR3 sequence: CASSPGGSNQPQHF. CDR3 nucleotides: TGCGCCAGCAGTCCAGGAGGGAGCAATCAGCCCCAGCATTTT.

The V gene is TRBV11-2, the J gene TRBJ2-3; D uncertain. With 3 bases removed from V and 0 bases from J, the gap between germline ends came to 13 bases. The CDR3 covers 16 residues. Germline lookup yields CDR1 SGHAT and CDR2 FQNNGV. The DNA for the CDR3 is TGTGCCAGCAGCTTTTCGGTAGCCACTAGCACAGATACGCAGTATTTT. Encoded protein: CASSFSVATSTDTQYF.

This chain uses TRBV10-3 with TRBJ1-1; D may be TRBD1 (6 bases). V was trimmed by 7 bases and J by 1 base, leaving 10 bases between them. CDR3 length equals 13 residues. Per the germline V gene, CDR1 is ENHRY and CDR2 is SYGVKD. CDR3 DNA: TGTGCCATCACCGGACAGCGGAACACTGAAGCTTTCTTT. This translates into CAITGQRNTEAFF.

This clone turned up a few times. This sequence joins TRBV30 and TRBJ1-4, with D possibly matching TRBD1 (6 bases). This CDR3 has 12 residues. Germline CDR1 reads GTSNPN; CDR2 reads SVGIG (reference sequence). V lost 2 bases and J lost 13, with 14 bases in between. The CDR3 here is CAWSTRRGGLFF. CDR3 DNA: TGTGCCTGGAGTACGCGAAGAGGGGGACTGTTTTTT. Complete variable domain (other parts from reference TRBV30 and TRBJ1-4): SQTIHQWPATLVQPVGSPLSLECTVEGTSNPNLYWYRQAAGRGLQLLFYSVGIGQISSEVPQNLSASRPQDRQFILSSKKLLLSDSGFYLCAWSTRRGGLFFGSGTQLSVL.

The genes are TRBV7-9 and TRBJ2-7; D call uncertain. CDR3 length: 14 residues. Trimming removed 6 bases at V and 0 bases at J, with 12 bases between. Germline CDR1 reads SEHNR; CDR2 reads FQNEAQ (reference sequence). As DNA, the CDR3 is TGTGCCAGCAGTCCAAATGTGGGCTCCTACGAGCAGTACTTC. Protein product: CASSPNVGSYEQYF.

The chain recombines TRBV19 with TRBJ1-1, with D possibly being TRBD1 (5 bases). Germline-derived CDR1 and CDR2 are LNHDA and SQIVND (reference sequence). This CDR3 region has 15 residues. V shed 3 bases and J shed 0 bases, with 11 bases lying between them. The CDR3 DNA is TGTGCCAGTAGTATGGGGACGCAGGTGAACACTGAAGCTTTCTTT. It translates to CASSMGTQVNTEAFF.

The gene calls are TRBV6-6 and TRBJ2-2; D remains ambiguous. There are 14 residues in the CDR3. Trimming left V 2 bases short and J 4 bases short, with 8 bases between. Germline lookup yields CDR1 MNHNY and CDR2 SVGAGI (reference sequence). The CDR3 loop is CASSYRLFTGELFF. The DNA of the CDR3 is TGTGCCAGCAGTTACCGGCTATTCACCGGGGAGCTGTTTTTT.

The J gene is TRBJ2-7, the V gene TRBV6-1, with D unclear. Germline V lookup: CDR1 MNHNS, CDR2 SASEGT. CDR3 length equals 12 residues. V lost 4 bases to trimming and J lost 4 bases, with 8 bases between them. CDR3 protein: CASSGTRYEQYF. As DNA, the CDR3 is TGTGCCAGCAGTGGCACACGGTACGAGCAGTACTTC.

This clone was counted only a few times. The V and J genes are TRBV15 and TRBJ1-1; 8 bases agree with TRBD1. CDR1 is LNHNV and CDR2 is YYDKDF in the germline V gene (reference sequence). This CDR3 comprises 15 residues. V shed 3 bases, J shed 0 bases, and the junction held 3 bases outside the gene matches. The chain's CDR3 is CATSRDRDMNTEAFF. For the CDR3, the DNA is TGTGCCACCAGCAGGGACAGGGACATGAACACTGAAGCTTTCTTT.

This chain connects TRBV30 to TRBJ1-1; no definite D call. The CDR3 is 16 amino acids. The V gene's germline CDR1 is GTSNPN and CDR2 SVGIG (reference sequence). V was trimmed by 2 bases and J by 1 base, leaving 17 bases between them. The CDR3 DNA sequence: TGTGCCTGGAGTCCGGCCTGGGTAGCCGCGAACACTGAAGCTTTCTTT. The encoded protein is CAWSPAWVAANTEAFF.

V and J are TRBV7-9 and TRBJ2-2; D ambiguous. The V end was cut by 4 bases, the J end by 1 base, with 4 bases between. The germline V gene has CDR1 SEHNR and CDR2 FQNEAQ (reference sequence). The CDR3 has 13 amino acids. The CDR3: CASSWENTGELFF. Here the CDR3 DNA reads TGTGCCAGCAGCTGGGAGAACACCGGGGAGCTGTTTTTT.

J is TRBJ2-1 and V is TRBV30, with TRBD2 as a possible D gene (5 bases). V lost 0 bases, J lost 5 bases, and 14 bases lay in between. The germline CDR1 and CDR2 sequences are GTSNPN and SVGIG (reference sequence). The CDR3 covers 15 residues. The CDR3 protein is CAWSVGLGGDNEQFF. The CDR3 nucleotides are TGTGCCTGGAGTGTCGGCCTCGGAGGAGACAATGAGCAGTTCTTC.